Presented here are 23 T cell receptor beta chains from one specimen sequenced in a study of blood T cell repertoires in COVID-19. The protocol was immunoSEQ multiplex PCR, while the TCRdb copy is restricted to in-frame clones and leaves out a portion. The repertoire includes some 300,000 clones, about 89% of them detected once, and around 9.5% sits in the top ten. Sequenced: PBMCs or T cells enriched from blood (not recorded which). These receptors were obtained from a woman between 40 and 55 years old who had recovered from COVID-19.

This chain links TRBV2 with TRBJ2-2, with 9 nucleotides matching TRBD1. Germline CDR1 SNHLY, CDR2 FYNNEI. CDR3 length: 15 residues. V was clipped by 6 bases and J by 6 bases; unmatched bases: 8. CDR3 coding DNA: TGTGCCAGCAGGGGACAGGGAGGAACGGCCGGGGAGCTGTTTTTT. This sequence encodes CASRGQGGTAGELFF.

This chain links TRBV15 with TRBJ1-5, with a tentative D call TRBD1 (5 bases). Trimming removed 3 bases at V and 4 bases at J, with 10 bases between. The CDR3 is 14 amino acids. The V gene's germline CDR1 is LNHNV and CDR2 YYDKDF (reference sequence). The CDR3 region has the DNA TGTGCCACCAGCAGGGGGCAGGGTAATCAGCCCCAGCATTTT. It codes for CATSRGQGNQPQHF.

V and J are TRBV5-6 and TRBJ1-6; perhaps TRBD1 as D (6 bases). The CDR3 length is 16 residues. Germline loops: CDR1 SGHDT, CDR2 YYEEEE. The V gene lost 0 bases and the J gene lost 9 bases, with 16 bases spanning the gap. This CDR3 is CASSLATLQGGSPLHF. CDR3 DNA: TGTGCCAGCAGCTTGGCGACCCTACAGGGTGGTTCACCCCTCCACTTT.

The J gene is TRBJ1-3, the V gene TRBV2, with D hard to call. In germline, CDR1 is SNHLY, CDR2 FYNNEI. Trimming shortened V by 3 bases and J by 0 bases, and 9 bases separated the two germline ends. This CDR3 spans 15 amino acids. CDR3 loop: CASSDSGFSGNTIYF. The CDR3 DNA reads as TGTGCCAGCAGTGATAGCGGATTCTCTGGAAACACCATATATTTT.

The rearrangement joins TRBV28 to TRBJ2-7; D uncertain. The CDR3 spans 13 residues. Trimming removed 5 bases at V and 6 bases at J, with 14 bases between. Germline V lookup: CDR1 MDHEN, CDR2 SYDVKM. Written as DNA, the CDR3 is TGTGCCAGCAGTGATGCCCTTTATAGCGAGCAGTACTTC. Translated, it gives CASSDALYSEQYF.

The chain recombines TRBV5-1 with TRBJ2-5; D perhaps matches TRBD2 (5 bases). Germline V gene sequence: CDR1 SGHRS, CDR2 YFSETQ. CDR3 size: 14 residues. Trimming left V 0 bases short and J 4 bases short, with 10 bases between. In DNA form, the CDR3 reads TGCGCCAGCAGCTTGGACGGAGGCGCAGAGACCCAGTACTTC. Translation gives CASSLDGGAETQYF.

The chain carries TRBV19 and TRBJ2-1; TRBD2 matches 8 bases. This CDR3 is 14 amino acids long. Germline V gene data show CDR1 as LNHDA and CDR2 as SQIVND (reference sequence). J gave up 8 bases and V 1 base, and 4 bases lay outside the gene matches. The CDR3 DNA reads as TGTGCCAGTAGTATAGGGCCGGGGGGGGATGAGCAGTTCTTC. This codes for CASSIGPGGDEQFF.

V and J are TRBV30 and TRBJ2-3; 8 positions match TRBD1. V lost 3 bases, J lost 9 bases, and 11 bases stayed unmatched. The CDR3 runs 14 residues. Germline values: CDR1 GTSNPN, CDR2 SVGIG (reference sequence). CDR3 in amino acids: CAWSLGTGQGTQYF. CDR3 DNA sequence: TGTGCCTGGAGCCTTGGGACAGGACAAGGGACGCAGTATTTT.

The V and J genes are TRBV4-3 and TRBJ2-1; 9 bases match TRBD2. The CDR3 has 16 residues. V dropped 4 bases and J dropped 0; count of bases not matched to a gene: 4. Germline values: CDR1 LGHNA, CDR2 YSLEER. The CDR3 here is CASSLGLADSYNEQFF. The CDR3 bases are TGCGCCAGCAGCCTGGGACTAGCTGACTCCTACAATGAGCAGTTCTTC.

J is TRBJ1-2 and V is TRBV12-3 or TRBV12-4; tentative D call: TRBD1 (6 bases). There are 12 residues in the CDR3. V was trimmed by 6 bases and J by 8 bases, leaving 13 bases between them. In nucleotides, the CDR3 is TGTGCCAGCAGCCCCACAGGGACCGGCTACACCTTC. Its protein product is CASSPTGTGYTF.

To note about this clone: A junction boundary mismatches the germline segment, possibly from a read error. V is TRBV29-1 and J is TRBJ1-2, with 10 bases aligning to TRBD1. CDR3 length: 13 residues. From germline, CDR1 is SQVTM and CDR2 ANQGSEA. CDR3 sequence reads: CSGELDRGGGYTF. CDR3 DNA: TGCAGCGGTGAATTGGACAGGGGGGGTGGCTACACCTTC.

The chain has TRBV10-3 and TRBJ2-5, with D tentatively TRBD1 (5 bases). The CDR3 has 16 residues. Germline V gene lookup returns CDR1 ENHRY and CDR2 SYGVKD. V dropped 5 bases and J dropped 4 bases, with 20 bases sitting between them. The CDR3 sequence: CAISPTALDLRETQYF. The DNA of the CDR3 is TGTGCCATCAGTCCGACAGCCTTGGACCTCCGAGAGACCCAGTACTTC.

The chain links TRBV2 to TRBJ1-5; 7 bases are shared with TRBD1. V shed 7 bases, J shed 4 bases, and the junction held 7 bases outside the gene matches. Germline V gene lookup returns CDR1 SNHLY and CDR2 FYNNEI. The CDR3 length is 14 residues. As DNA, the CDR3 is TGTGCCAGCAATCTCCAGGGGGGAAATCAGCCCCAGCATTTT. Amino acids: CASNLQGGNQPQHF.

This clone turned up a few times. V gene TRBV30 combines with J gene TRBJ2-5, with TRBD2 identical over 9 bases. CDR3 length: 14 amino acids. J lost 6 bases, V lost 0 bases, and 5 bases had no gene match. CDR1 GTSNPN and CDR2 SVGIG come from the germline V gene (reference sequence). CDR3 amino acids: CAWSVAGGGKTQYF. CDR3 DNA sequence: TGTGCCTGGAGTGTAGCGGGGGGCGGAAAGACCCAGTACTTC. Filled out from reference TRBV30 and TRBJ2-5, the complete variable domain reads SQTIHQWPATLVQPVGSPLSLECTVEGTSNPNLYWYRQAAGRGLQLLFYSVGIGQISSEVPQNLSASRPQDRQFILSSKKLLLSDSGFYLCAWSVAGGGKTQYFGPGTRLLVL.

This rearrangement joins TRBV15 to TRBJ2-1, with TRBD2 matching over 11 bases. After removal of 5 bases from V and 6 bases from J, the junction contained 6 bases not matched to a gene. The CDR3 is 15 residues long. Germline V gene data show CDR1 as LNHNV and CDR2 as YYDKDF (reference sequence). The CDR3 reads CATSPTSGSVNEQFF. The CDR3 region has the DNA TGTGCCACCAGCCCTACTAGCGGGAGCGTCAATGAGCAGTTCTTC.

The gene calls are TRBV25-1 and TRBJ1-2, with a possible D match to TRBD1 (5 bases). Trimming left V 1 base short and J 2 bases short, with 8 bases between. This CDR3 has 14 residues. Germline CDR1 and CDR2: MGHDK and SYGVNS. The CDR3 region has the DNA TGTGCCAGCAGTGAATCGGGGGGGAACTATGGCTACACCTTC. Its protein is CASSESGGNYGYTF.

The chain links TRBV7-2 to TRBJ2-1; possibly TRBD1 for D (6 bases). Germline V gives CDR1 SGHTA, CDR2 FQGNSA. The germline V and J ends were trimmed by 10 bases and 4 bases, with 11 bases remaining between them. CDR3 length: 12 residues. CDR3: CATWQGYNEQFF. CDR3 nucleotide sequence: TGTGCCACTTGGCAGGGGTACAATGAGCAGTTCTTC.

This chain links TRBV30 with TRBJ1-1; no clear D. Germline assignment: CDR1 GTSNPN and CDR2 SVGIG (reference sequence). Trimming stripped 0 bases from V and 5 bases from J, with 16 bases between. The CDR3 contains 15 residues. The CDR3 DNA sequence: TGTGCCTGGAGTGTTGGCCAGTTCGTTCCAACTGAAGCTTTCTTT. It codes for CAWSVGQFVPTEAFF. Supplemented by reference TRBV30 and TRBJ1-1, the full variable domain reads SQTIHQWPATLVQPVGSPLSLECTVEGTSNPNLYWYRQAAGRGLQLLFYSVGIGQISSEVPQNLSASRPQDRQFILSSKKLLLSDSGFYLCAWSVGQFVPTEAFFGQGTRLTVV.

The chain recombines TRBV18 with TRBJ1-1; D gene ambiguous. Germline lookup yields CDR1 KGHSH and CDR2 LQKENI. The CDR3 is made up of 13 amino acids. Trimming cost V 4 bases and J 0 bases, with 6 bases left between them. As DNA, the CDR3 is TGTGCCAGCTCACTGCAGGTGAACACTGAAGCTTTCTTT. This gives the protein CASSLQVNTEAFF.

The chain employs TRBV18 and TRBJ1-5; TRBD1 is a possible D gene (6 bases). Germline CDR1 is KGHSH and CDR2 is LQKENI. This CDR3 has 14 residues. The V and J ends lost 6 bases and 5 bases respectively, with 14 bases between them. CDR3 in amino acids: CASSKQGRHQPQHF. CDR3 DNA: TGTGCCAGCTCGAAGCAGGGGAGACATCAGCCCCAGCATTTT.

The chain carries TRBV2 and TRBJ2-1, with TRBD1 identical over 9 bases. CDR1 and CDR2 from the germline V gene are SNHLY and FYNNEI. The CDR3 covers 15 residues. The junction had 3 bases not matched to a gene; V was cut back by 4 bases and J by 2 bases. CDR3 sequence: CASSVRQGAYNEQFF. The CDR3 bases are TGTGCCAGCAGTGTGAGACAGGGGGCCTACAATGAGCAGTTCTTC.

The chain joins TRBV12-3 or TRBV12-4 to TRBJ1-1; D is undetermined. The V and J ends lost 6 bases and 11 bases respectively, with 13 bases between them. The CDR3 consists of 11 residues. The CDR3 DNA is TGTGCCAGCAGCGGCCGAGGGAGCGCTTTCTTT. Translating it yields CASSGRGSAFF.

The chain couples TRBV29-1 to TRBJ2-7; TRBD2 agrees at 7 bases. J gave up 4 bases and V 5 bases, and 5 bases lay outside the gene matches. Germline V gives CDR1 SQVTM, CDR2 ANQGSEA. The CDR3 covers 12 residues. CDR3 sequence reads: CSVLTSTYEQYF. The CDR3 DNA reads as TGCAGCGTTTTGACTAGCACGTACGAGCAGTACTTC.